This T cell receptor (beta chain) was recorded in a study of blood T cells in healthy people across ages. The second PCR ran about 6 to 11 cycles with a sample-barcoded 5' primer and J-beta primers. TCRdb independently ran MiXCR on the 5' RACE reads; one entry per CDR3 protein. The sample records about 800,000 distinct CDR3 sequences, 25% being singletons. Germline V gives CDR1 MDHEN, CDR2 SYDVKM. The length of the CDR3 is 14 residues. The junction had 9 bases not matched to a gene; V was cut back by 3 bases and J by 14 bases. This same sample was also taken into another study, of T cells of mothers and their children.

The material sequenced was blood. The TCR was taken from a boy aged 5-17 years in good health. This chain links TRBV28 with TRBJ1-6, with 8 bases identical to TRBD1. For the CDR3, the DNA is TGTGCCAGCAGTTTTTGGTCGGGACAGGCCGCCCTCCACTTT. As protein: CASSFWSGQAALHF.